This paragraph covers one T cell receptor (beta chain) sequence. From germline, CDR1 is SNHLY and CDR2 FYNNEI. With 3 bases removed from V and 9 bases from J, the gap between germline ends came to 12 bases. CDR3 size: 13 residues. This sample stems from a study of CD4+ T cells in melanoma. Assay used: immunoSEQ multiplex PCR; TCRdb lists only in-frame clones, some missing. The sample holds roughly 140,000 clones, about 93% seen once. The V gene is TRBV2, the J gene TRBJ1-5, with D tentatively TRBD1 (5 bases). This sequence was found in a human donor with melanoma. The CDR3 protein is CASSDEGMAPQHF. The CDR3 region has the DNA TGTGCCAGCAGTGACGAGGGGATGGCGCCCCAGCATTTT.